The rows below give T cell receptor beta chains drawn from one sample of a study of regulatory T cells in long-lasting Graves disease. From the multiplex PCR reads, TCRdb called clonotypes with MiXCR, one entry per CDR3 protein. This sample has 400,000 to 500,000 distinct CDR3 sequences, with around 15% found just once. These data were likewise used in another study, on T cells in Graves' hyperthyroidism and ophthalmopathy.

The sample in question was peripheral blood mononuclear cells (PBMCs), obtained at new diagnosis, from a patient treated with antithyroid drugs. The receptors shown here come from a woman aged 50 to 60 with Graves disease. Both conserved end residues are part of each CDR3. Fields, in order: V gene, J gene, clone size, D gene, CDR3 DNA, CDR3 protein. A D gene is named only where the DNA matches it firmly. Size values are once, few and many counts, or a class for expanded clones, and some rows have none.

TRBV7-9	TRBJ2-1	many	TRBD1	TGTGCCAGCAGCTTAGGGGACAGACAGTTCTTC	CASSLGDRQFF
TRBV5-1	TRBJ2-2	many	TRBD1	TGCGCCAGCAGCCCGACAGGGGGCTTCGCGAACACCGGGGAGCTGTTTTTT	CASSPTGGFANTGELFF
TRBV12-3/TRBV12-4	TRBJ1-4	few	-	TGTGCCAGCAGTTTAGGGGTCGCGGAAAAACTGTTTTTT	CASSLGVAEKLFF
TRBV28	TRBJ2-7	few	-	TGTGCCAGCAGTTATTTTATGCTTGACGAGCAGTACTTC	CASSYFMLDEQYF
TRBV28	TRBJ2-7	many	-	TGTGCCAGCAGCTTAGGCAACTCCTACGAGCAGTACTTC	CASSLGNSYEQYF
TRBV12-3/TRBV12-4	TRBJ2-1	many	-	TGTGCCAGCAGTTTAAATGGGCAGGGCACGGATGAGCAGTTCTTC	CASSLNGQGTDEQFF
TRBV7-8	TRBJ2-5	many	-	TGTGCCAGCAGCCTCAGGACGGGCCTAAGGACCCAGTACTTC	CASSLRTGLRTQYF
TRBV3-1	TRBJ2-7	-	TRBD1	TGTGCCAGCAGCCAAGTGGGACAGAAATTAGAGCAGTACTTC	CASSQVGQKLEQYF
TRBV11-2	TRBJ1-2	many	-	TGTGCCAGCAGCTTTACTGGGGGGTATGGCTACACCTTC	CASSFTGGYGYTF
TRBV5-1	TRBJ2-7	many	-	TGCGCCAGCAGCTTGGGTTTGGCAGCGGGTCTAATTTCCTACGAGCAGTACTTC	CASSLGLAAGLISYEQYF
TRBV25-1	TRBJ2-1	few	-	TGTGCCAGCAGTGAATCGGTCGGGAGCTCCTACAATGAGCAGTTCTTC	CASSESVGSSYNEQFF
TRBV9	TRBJ1-2	-	TRBD1	TGTGCCAGCAGCGTAGCCGGAGGGGGCAGTACGGGCTACACCTTC	CASSVAGGGSTGYTF
TRBV5-1	TRBJ2-5	-	TRBD2	TGCGCCAGCAGCTCGGGACTAGGAAAAGAGACCCAGTACTTC	CASSSGLGKETQYF
TRBV28	TRBJ1-2	many	-	TGTGCCAGCAGAATCGGGCAGGGCCCTAACTATGGCTACACCTTC	CASRIGQGPNYGYTF
TRBV6-5	TRBJ2-7	few	-	TGTGCCAGCAGTTTGGAGGGCAGCTCCTACGAGCAGTACTTC	CASSLEGSSYEQYF
TRBV11-2	TRBJ2-5	many	-	TGTGCCAGCAGCTTATCCCCTAAAGAGACCCAGTACTTC	CASSLSPKETQYF
TRBV20-1	TRBJ2-7	many	TRBD2	TGCAGTGCTAGAGTTAGCGGGAGGGCTGGTCGGGAGCAGTACTTC	CSARVSGRAGREQYF
TRBV19	TRBJ2-7	-	TRBD2	TGTGCCAGTAGTATAGATCGAGCGGGAGGCCAACAATTC	CASSIDRAGGQQF
TRBV11-2	TRBJ1-1	many	-	TGTGCCAGCAGCTTACCAGGGGTTAACACTGAAGCTTTCTTT	CASSLPGVNTEAFF
TRBV7-8	TRBJ2-1	many	TRBD1	TGTGCCAGCAGCTTTCACAGGGGGCCGAACAATGAGCAGTTCTTC	CASSFHRGPNNEQFF
TRBV7-9	TRBJ2-1	many	TRBD1	TGTGCCAGCAGCCTAGAAGGGGGCATTGGCAATGAGCAGTTCTTC	CASSLEGGIGNEQFF
TRBV19	TRBJ2-1	-	-	TGTGCCAGTAGTATAGGGCGGCGGCCCTACAATGAGCAGTTCTTC	CASSIGRRPYNEQFF
TRBV5-1	TRBJ1-1	many	TRBD1	TGCGCCAGCAGCTTGGTTCCCCAGGGGGCACTCAACACTGAAGCTTTCTTT	CASSLVPQGALNTEAFF
TRBV20-1	TRBJ2-7	many	TRBD2	TGCAGTGCTAGACTAGCGGGAATTAACGAGCAGTACTTC	CSARLAGINEQYF
TRBV4-1	TRBJ2-5	many	-	TGCGCCAGCAGCCAAGCTTGGCGGCAAGAGACCCAGTACTTC	CASSQAWRQETQYF
TRBV19	TRBJ2-2	-	TRBD2	TGTGCCAGTAGTATCGGGAGGGTAGCGGGCCTACCCACCGGGGAGCTGTTTTTT	CASSIGRVAGLPTGELFF
TRBV6-1	TRBJ1-4	-	TRBD1	TGTGCCAGCAGTCCCCTTCCTAGGACAGGGACTGAAAAACTGTTTTTT	CASSPLPRTGTEKLFF
TRBV27	TRBJ2-3	many	-	TGTGCCAGCAGTTTGTCTACTAGCACAGATACGCAGTATTTT	CASSLSTSTDTQYF
TRBV5-1	TRBJ2-5	-	TRBD2	TGCGCCAGCAGTCTGTTGCGGGAGGGCCTTAACCAAGAGACCCAGTACTTC	CASSLLREGLNQETQYF
TRBV14	TRBJ2-1	few	-	TGTGCCAGCAGCCGCGGAGACCCTCTAAATGAGCAGTTCTTC	CASSRGDPLNEQFF
TRBV3-1	TRBJ2-4	-	TRBD1	TGTGCCAGCAGCCTTTCGGGACAGCAAAACATTCAGTACTTC	CASSLSGQQNIQYF
TRBV27	TRBJ2-1	-	-	TGTGCCATCGGACCATACAATGAGCAGTTCTTC	CAIGPYNEQFF
TRBV5-1	TRBJ2-5	-	-	TGCGCCAGCAGCTTGGATACCCCCGGACGGAGGCTTGAGACCCAGTACTTC	CASSLDTPGRRLETQYF
TRBV5-1	TRBJ1-2	few	TRBD1	TGCGCCAGCAGCACCGGGACAGTGTCCACTGGCTACACCTTC	CASSTGTVSTGYTF
TRBV28	TRBJ1-6	many	-	TGTGCCAGCAGTTTAAGAACGGACAGCTTTGATTCACCCCTCCACTTT	CASSLRTDSFDSPLHF
TRBV6-1	TRBJ2-5	few	TRBD1	TGTGCCAGCAGTCCGACAGGGAAGAAGACCCAGTACTTC	CASSPTGKKTQYF
TRBV28	TRBJ2-2	-	-	TGTGCCAGCGGCCGGCGGGACACCGGGGAGCTGTTTTTT	CASGRRDTGELFF
TRBV12-5	TRBJ2-1	-	TRBD1	TGTGCTAGTGGACAGGGGGCGAGGCACAATGAGCAGTTCTTC	CASGQGARHNEQFF
TRBV9	TRBJ2-3	many	-	TGTGCCAGCAACCTCCATAGCACAGATACGCAGTATTTT	CASNLHSTDTQYF
TRBV6-1	TRBJ1-2	many	TRBD1	TGTGCCAGCAGTAAGACCGGGACAGGGGTTAACTATGGCTACACCTTC	CASSKTGTGVNYGYTF
TRBV24-1	TRBJ2-1	-	TRBD2	TGTGCCACCAGTGATTGGACTAGCGGGAGCTATGAGCAGTTCTTC	CATSDWTSGSYEQFF
TRBV3-1	TRBJ1-3	-	-	TGTGCCAGCAGCCTCTCCAGGTTCCCAGGAGGTGGAAACACCGTATATTTT	CASSLSRFPGGGNTVYF
TRBV28	TRBJ2-7	many	-	TGTGCCAGCACCTTAATGCCTACCTACGAGCAGTACTTC	CASTLMPTYEQYF
TRBV9	TRBJ2-7	-	TRBD1	TGTGCCAGCAGCGTCGGGACAGGGGCCTACGAGCAGTACTTC	CASSVGTGAYEQYF
TRBV4-1	TRBJ2-1	-	TRBD2	TGCGCCAGCAGCCAACAAGCGGGAGGGTATGAGCAGTTCTTC	CASSQQAGGYEQFF
TRBV9	TRBJ2-5	few	-	TGTGCCAGCAGCGTAGCAGCAGGGAGAGAGACCCAGTACTTC	CASSVAAGRETQYF